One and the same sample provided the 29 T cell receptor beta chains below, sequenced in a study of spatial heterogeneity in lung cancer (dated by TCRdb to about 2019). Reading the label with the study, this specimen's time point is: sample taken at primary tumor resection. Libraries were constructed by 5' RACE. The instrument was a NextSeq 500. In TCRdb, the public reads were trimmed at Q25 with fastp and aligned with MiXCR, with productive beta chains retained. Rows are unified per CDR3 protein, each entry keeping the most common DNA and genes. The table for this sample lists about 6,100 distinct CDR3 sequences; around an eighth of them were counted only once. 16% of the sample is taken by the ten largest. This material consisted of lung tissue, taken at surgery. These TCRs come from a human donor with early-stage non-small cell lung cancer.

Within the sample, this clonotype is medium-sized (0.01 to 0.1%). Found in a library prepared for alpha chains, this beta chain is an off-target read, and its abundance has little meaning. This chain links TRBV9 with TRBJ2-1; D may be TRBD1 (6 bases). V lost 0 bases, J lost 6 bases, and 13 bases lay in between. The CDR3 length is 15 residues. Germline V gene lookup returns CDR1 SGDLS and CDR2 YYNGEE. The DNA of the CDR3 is TGTGCCAGCAGCGTAGGAGGGGACACCTCCAATGAGCAGTTCTTC. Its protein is CASSVGGDTSNEQFF.

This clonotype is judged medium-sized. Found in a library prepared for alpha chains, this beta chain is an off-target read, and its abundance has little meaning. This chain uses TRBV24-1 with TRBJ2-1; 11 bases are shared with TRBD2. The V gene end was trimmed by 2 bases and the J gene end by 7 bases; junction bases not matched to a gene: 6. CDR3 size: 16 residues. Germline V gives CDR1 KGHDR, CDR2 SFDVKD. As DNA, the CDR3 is TGTGCCACCAGTGATTCATCGACTAGCGGGATTAATGAGCAGTTCTTC. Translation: CATSDSSTSGINEQFF.

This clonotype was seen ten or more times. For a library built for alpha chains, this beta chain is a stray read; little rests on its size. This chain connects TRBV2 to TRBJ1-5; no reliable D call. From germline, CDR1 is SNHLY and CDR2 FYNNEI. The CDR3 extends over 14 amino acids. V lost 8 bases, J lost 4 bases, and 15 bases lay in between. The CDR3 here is CASGPAERNQPQHF. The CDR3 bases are TGTGCCAGCGGGCCAGCGGAACGGAATCAGCCCCAGCATTTT.

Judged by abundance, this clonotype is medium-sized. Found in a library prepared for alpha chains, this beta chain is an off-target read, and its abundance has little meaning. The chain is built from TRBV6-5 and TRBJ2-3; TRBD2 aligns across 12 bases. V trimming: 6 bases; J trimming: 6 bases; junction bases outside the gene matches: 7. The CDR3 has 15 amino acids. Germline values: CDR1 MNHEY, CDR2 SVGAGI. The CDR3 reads CASSLLAGGSDTQYF. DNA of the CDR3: TGTGCCAGCAGCCTACTAGCGGGAGGCAGCGATACGCAGTATTTT.

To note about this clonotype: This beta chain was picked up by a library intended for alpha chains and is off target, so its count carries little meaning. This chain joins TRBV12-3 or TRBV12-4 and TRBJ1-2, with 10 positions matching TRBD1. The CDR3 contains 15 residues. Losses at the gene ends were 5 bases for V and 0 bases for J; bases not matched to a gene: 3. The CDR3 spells CASSPGQGANYGYTF. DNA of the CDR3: TGTGCCAGCAGTCCCGGACAGGGGGCTAACTATGGCTACACCTTC.

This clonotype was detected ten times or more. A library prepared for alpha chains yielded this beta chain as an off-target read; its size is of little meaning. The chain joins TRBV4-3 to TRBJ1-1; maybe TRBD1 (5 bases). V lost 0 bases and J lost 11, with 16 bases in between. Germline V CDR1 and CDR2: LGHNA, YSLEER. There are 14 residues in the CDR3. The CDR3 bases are TGCGCCAGCAGCCAAGATAGGGCAGGGAGAGTTGCTTTCTTT. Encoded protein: CASSQDRAGRVAFF.

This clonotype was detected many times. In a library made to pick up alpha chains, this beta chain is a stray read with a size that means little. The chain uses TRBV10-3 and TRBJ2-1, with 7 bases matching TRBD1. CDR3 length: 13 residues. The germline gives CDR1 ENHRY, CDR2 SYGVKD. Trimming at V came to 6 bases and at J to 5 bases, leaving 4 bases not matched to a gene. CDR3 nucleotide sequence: TGTGCCATCAGGACTGACAGGGACAATGAGCAGTTCTTC. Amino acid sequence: CAIRTDRDNEQFF.

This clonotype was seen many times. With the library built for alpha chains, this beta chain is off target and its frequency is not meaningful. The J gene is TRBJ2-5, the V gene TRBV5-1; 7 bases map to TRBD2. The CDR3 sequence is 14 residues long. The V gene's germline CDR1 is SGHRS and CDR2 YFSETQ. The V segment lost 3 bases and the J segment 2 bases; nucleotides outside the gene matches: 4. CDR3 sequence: CASSSGRDQETQYF. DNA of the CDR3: TGCGCCAGCAGCTCAGGGAGGGATCAAGAGACCCAGTACTTC.

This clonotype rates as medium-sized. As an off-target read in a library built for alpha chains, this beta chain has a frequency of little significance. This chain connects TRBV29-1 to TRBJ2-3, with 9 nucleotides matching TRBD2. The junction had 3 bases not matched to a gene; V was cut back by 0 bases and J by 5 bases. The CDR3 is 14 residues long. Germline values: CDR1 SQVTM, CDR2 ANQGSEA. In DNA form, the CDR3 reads TGCAGCGTTGAAGAAGCGGGAGGACAAGATACGCAGTATTTT. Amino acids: CSVEEAGGQDTQYF.

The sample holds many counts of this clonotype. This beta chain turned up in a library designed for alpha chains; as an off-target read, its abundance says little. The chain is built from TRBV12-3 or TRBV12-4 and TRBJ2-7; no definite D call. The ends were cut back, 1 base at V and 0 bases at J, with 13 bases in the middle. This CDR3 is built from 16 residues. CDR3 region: CASSLDIGRSSYEQYF. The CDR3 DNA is TGTGCCAGCAGTTTAGATATAGGGCGGAGCTCCTACGAGCAGTACTTC.

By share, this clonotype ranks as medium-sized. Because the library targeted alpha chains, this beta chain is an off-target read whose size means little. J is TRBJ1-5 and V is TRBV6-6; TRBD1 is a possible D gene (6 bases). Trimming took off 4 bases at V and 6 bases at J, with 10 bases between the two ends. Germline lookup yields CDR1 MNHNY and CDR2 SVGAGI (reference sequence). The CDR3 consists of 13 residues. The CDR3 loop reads CASSSGAGQPQHF. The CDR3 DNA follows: TGTGCCAGCAGTTCGGGGGCTGGTCAGCCCCAGCATTTT.

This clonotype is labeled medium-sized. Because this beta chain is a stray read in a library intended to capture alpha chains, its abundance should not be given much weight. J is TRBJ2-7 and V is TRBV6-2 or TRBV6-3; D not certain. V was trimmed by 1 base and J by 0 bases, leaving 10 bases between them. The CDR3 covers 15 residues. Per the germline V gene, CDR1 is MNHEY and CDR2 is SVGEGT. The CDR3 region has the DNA TGTGCCAGCAGTTACTTGGGCAGGAGCTCCTACGAGCAGTACTTC. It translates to CASSYLGRSSYEQYF.

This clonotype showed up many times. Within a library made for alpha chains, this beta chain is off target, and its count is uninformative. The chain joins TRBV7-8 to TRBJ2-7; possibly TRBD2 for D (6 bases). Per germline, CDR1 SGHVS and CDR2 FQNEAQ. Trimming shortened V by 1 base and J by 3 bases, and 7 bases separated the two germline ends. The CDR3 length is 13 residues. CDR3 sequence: CASSLGGNYEQYF. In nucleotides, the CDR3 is TGTGCCAGCAGCTTAGGCGGGAACTACGAGCAGTACTTC.

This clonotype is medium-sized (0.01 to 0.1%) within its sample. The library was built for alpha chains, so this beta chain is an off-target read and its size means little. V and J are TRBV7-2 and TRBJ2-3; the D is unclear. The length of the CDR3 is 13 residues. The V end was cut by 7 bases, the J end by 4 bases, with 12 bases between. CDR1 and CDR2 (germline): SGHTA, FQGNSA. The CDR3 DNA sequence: TGTGCCAGCACGATAGCCGGAGCAGATACGCAGTATTTT. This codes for CASTIAGADTQYF.

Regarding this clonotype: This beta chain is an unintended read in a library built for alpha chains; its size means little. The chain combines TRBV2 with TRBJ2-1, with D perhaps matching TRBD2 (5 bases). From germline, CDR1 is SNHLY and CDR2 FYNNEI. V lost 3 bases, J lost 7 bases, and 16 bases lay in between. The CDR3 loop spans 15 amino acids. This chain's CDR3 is CASSDEARRRNEQFF. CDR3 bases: TGTGCCAGCAGTGATGAGGCCCGGAGGAGGAATGAGCAGTTCTTC. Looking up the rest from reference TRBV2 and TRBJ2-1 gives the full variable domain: EPEVTQTPSHQVTQMGQEVILRCVPISNHLYFYWYRQILGQKVEFLVSFYNNEISEKSEIFDDQFSVERPDGSNFTLKIRSTKLEDSAMYFCASSDEARRRNEQFFGPGTRLTVL.

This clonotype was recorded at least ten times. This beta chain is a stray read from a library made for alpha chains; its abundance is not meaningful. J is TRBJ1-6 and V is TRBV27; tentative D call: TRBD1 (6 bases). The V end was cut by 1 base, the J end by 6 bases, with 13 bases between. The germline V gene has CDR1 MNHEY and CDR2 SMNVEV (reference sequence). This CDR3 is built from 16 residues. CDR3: CASSLLSGALNSPLHF. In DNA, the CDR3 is TGTGCCAGCAGTTTATTATCGGGGGCGCTTAATTCACCCCTCCACTTT.

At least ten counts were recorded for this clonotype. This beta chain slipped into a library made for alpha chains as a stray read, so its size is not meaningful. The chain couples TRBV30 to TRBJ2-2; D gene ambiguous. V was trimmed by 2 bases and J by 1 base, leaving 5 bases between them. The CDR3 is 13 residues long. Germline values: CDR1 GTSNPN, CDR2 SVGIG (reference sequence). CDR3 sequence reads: CAWSRWNTGELFF. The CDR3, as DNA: TGTGCCTGGAGTCGATGGAACACCGGGGAGCTGTTTTTT.

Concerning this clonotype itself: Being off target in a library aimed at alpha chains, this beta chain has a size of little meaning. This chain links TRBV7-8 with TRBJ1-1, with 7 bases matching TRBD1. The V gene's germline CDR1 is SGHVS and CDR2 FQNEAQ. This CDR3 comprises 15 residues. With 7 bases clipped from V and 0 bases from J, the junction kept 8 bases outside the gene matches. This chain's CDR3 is CASTSPTGLNTEAFF. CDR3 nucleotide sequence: TGTGCCAGCACCTCCCCGACAGGGTTGAACACTGAAGCTTTCTTT.

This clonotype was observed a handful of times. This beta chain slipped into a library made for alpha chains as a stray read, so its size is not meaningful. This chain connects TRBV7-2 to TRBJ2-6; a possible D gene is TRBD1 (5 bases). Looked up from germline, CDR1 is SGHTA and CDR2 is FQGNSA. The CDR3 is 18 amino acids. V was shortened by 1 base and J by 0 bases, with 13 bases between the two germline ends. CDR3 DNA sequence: TGTGCCAGCAGCTTAGTATCGCAGGGCTTCTCTGGGGCCAACGTCCTGACTTTC. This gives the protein CASSLVSQGFSGANVLTF. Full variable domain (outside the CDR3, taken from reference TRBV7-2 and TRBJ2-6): GAGVSQSPSNKVTEKGKDVELRCDPISGHTALYWYRQSLGQGLEFLIYFQGNSAPDKSGLPSDRFSAERTGGSVSTLTIQRTQQEDSAVYLCASSLVSQGFSGANVLTFGAGSRLTVL.

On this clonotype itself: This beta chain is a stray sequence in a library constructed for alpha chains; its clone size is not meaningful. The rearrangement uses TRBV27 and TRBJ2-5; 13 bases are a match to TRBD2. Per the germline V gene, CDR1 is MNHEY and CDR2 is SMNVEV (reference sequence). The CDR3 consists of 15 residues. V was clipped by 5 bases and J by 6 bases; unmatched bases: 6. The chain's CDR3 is CASSPLAGGPKTQYF. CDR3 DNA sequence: TGTGCCAGCAGTCCACTAGCGGGGGGGCCAAAGACCCAGTACTTC.

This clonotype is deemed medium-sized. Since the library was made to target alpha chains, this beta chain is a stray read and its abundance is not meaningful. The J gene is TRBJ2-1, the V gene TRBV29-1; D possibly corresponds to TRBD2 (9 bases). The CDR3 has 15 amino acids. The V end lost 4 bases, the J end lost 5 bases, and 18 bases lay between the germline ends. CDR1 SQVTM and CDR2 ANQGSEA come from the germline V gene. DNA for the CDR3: TGCAGCGTTGGCAGGGGGCTAGCGGGGAACAATGAGCAGTTCTTC. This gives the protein CSVGRGLAGNNEQFF.

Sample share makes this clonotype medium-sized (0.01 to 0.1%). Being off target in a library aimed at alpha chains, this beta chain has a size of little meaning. The CDR3 DNA follows: TGCAGCGCATTCGTGACAGGGGGCACTGAAGCTTTCTTT. As protein: CSAFVTGGTEAFF. The J gene is TRBJ1-1, the V gene TRBV29-1; 9 bases line up with TRBD1. V shed 7 bases, J shed 4 bases, and the junction held 7 bases outside the gene matches. Germline loops: CDR1 SQVTM, CDR2 ANQGSEA. The CDR3 has 13 residues.

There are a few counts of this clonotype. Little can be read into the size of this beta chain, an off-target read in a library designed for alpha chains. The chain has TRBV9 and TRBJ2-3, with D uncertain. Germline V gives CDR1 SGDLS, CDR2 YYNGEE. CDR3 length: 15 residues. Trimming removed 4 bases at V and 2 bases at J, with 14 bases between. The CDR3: CASSSVPTPTDTQYF. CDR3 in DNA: TGTGCCAGCAGCTCCGTTCCTACCCCCACAGATACGCAGTATTTT.

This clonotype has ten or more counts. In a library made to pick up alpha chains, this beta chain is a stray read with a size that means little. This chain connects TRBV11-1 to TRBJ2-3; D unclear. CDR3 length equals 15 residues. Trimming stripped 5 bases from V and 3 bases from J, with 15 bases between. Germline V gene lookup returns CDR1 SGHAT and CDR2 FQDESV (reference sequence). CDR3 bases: TGTGCCAGCAGCACCGGGCCCCAAGAGACAGATACGCAGTATTTT. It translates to CASSTGPQETDTQYF.

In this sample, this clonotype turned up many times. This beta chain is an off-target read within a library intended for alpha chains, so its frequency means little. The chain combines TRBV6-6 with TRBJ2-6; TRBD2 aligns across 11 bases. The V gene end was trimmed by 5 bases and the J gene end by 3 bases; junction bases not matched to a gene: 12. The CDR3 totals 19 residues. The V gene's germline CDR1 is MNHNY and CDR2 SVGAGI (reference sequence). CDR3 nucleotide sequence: TGTGCCAGCAGTGACCAATTAGCGGGAGGGCCCTTTGGGGCCAACGTCCTGACTTTC. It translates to CASSDQLAGGPFGANVLTF.

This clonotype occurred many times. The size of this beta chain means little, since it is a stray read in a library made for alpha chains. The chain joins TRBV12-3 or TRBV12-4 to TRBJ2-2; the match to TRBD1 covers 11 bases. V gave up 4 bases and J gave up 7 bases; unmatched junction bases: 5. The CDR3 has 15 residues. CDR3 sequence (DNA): TGTGCCAGCAGTTCGGGACAGGGGGAAGTCGGGGAGCTGTTTTTT. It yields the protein CASSSGQGEVGELFF.

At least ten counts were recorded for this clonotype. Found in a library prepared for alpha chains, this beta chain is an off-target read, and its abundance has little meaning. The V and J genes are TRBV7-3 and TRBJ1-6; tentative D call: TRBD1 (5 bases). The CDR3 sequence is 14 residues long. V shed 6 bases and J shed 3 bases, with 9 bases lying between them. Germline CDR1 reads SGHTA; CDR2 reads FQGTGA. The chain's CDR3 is CASRGPRYNSPLHF. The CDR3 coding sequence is TGTGCCAGCAGGGGGCCTCGCTATAATTCACCCCTCCACTTT.

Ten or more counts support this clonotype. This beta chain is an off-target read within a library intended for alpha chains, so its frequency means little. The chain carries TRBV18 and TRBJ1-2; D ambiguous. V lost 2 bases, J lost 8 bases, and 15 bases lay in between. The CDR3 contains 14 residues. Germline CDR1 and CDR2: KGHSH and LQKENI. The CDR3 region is CASSPVDGQGGYTF. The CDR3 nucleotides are TGTGCCAGCTCACCAGTGGACGGCCAAGGAGGCTACACCTTC.

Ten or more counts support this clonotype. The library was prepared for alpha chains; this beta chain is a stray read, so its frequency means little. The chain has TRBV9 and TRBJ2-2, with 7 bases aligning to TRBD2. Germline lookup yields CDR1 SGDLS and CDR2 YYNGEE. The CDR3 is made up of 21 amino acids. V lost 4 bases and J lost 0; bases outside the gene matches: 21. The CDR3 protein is CASSPRHLVLAAHSNTGELFF. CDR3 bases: TGTGCCAGCAGCCCGCGACACCTGGTGCTAGCGGCCCACTCGAACACCGGGGAGCTGTTTTTT.